This is a list of T cell receptor beta chains from one sample in a study of T cells in Graves' hyperthyroidism and ophthalmopathy. TCRdb independently ran MiXCR on the multiplex PCR reads; one entry per CDR3 protein. This table has about half a million distinct CDR3 sequences, about 20% appearing once. Sequences were obtained from blood. The receptors were sampled from a woman between 65 and 79 years old with Graves' ophthalmopathy. CDR3s include the opening cysteine and the closing phenylalanine or tryptophan. Clone size appears in some rows only: once, few, many, or a class for an expanded clone.

CDR3aa: CASSFVRGDEQYF
v_gene: TRBV5-1
abundance: many
j_gene: TRBJ2-7

CDR3aa: CASSQGAGGGNEQFF
v_gene: TRBV4-2
abundance: many
j_gene: TRBJ2-1

CDR3aa: CASSLADGPGANVLTF
v_gene: TRBV5-1
abundance: once
j_gene: TRBJ2-6

CDR3aa: CASSWGDPHGYTF
v_gene: TRBV5-1
abundance: few
j_gene: TRBJ1-2

CDR3aa: CASSLTAGTSGINEQFF
v_gene: TRBV27
abundance: NA
j_gene: TRBJ2-1

CDR3aa: CASSLELDSYEQYF
v_gene: TRBV27
abundance: few
j_gene: TRBJ2-7

CDR3aa: CAWSPSAEQYF
v_gene: TRBV30
abundance: NA
j_gene: TRBJ2-7

CDR3aa: CASSHLAGDEQYF
v_gene: TRBV11-2
abundance: many
j_gene: TRBJ2-7

CDR3aa: CASSPTSGRFNEQFF
v_gene: TRBV27
abundance: many
j_gene: TRBJ2-1

CDR3aa: CASSPTGRRETQYF
v_gene: TRBV12-3/TRBV12-4
abundance: many
j_gene: TRBJ2-5

CDR3aa: CASSLEYTGNTEAFF
v_gene: TRBV27
abundance: few
j_gene: TRBJ1-1

CDR3aa: CSASIVLIETQYF
v_gene: TRBV20-1
abundance: NA
j_gene: TRBJ2-5

CDR3aa: CASTHGPRYEQYF
v_gene: TRBV5-1
abundance: NA
j_gene: TRBJ2-7

CDR3aa: CASSPQMGAGEQYF
v_gene: TRBV7-6
abundance: NA
j_gene: TRBJ2-7

CDR3aa: CASSIVGWSGRGNEQFF
v_gene: TRBV19
abundance: NA
j_gene: TRBJ2-1

CDR3aa: CASSLEGGDTQYF
v_gene: TRBV5-1
abundance: NA
j_gene: TRBJ2-3

CDR3aa: CAWSVGLANTEAFF
v_gene: TRBV30
abundance: NA
j_gene: TRBJ1-1

CDR3aa: CASGQQGNTEAFF
v_gene: TRBV11-2
abundance: few
j_gene: TRBJ1-1

CDR3aa: CASNTIGASTDTQYF
v_gene: TRBV2
abundance: NA
j_gene: TRBJ2-3

CDR3aa: CASRLHWAAFF
v_gene: TRBV6-5
abundance: many
j_gene: TRBJ1-1

CDR3aa: CASSLVGGLAVVNTDTQYF
v_gene: TRBV7-6
abundance: NA
j_gene: TRBJ2-3

CDR3aa: CASSLGGRDSPLHF
v_gene: TRBV7-3
abundance: few
j_gene: TRBJ1-6

CDR3aa: CASSLGGLGNTGELFF
v_gene: TRBV7-3
abundance: NA
j_gene: TRBJ2-2

CDR3aa: CASSPGMNTEAFF
v_gene: TRBV6-1
abundance: many
j_gene: TRBJ1-1

CDR3aa: CASTTSWGYGYTF
v_gene: TRBV28
abundance: few
j_gene: TRBJ1-2

CDR3aa: CASSPLATGGYYGYTF
v_gene: TRBV2
abundance: many
j_gene: TRBJ1-2

CDR3aa: CASTPIGGGYGYTF
v_gene: TRBV2
abundance: once
j_gene: TRBJ1-2

CDR3aa: CASSPPRARSYEQYF
v_gene: TRBV18
abundance: NA
j_gene: TRBJ2-7

CDR3aa: CASSVGGGGYYEQYF
v_gene: TRBV9
abundance: NA
j_gene: TRBJ2-7

CDR3aa: CASRGGGSHNEQFF
v_gene: TRBV12-3/TRBV12-4
abundance: NA
j_gene: TRBJ2-1

CDR3aa: CASSLPTYNEQFF
v_gene: TRBV5-1
abundance: few
j_gene: TRBJ2-1

CDR3aa: CASSYIPGKPLHF
v_gene: TRBV6-6
abundance: NA
j_gene: TRBJ1-6

CDR3aa: CAISESGRGGELFF
v_gene: TRBV10-3
abundance: NA
j_gene: TRBJ2-2

CDR3aa: CASSLDQGLAGYTDTQYF
v_gene: TRBV7-2
abundance: NA
j_gene: TRBJ2-3

CDR3aa: CATRGRTNTGELFF
v_gene: TRBV5-1
abundance: few
j_gene: TRBJ2-2

CDR3aa: CSARASGTRDTQYF
v_gene: TRBV20-1
abundance: NA
j_gene: TRBJ2-3

CDR3aa: CAISVGVVDYGYTF
v_gene: TRBV10-3
abundance: many
j_gene: TRBJ1-2

CDR3aa: CASILSQGRTEAFF
v_gene: TRBV7-9
abundance: few
j_gene: TRBJ1-1

CDR3aa: CASSLFTGAYNEQFF
v_gene: TRBV5-1
abundance: NA
j_gene: TRBJ2-1

CDR3aa: CASSLGDLGNGYTF
v_gene: TRBV5-1
abundance: NA
j_gene: TRBJ1-2

CDR3aa: CASSLRQGPYNEQFF
v_gene: TRBV6-2/TRBV6-3
abundance: few
j_gene: TRBJ2-1